Below, 27 T cell receptor beta chains from the same sample are listed, as sequenced in a study of T cells after yellow fever vaccination. TCRdb reanalysed the 5' RACE reads using MiXCR and keeps one entry per CDR3 protein. The sample has around 610,000 distinct CDR3 sequences, about 14% seen once. The input for sequencing was PBMCs, taken on the day of the yellow fever booster vaccination. The origin of the receptors is a man aged 30-40 years who received the YFV17D yellow fever vaccine.

This clonotype was seen a few times. This rearrangement joins TRBV9 to TRBJ2-2; 14 bases agree with TRBD2. Germline lookup yields CDR1 SGDLS and CDR2 YYNGEE. With 3 bases clipped from V and 7 bases from J, the junction kept 5 bases outside the gene matches. The CDR3 length is 16 residues. CDR3 DNA: TGTGCCAGCAGCGGCGGGACTAGCGGGAGAGGCGGGGAGCTGTTTTTT. Translated, it gives CASSGGTSGRGGELFF.

In DNA form, the CDR3 reads TGTGCCAGCAGTTTCAATGGATTAAGGGAGACCCAGTACTTC. Amino acid sequence: CASSFNGLRETQYF. The chain links TRBV28 to TRBJ2-5; D is ambiguous. Germline-derived CDR1 and CDR2 are MDHEN and SYDVKM. The ends were cut back, 3 bases at V and 5 bases at J, with 13 bases in the middle. The CDR3 length is 14 residues.

This clonotype showed up many times. V is TRBV20-1 and J is TRBJ2-1, with TRBD2 matching 11 bases. This CDR3 region has 15 residues. The V segment lost 0 bases and the J segment 8 bases; nucleotides outside the gene matches: 6. Germline loops: CDR1 DFQATT, CDR2 SNEGSKA (reference sequence). The CDR3 sequence: CSARETSGNVYEQFF. In DNA form, the CDR3 reads TGCAGTGCTAGAGAGACTAGCGGGAACGTGTATGAGCAGTTCTTC.

The chain has TRBV11-2 and TRBJ2-1, with 13 bases fitting TRBD2. Germline V gene data show CDR1 as SGHAT and CDR2 as FQNNGV. CDR3 length: 19 amino acids. Trimming at V came to 5 bases and at J to 0 bases, leaving 10 bases not matched to a gene. The CDR3 is CASSPRGLAGTSSYNEQFF. CDR3 in DNA: TGTGCCAGCAGCCCCCGGGGACTAGCGGGAACTAGCTCCTACAATGAGCAGTTCTTC.

The chain uses TRBV5-1 and TRBJ2-3; TRBD2 matches at 9 bases. CDR3 size: 17 residues. CDR1 is SGHRS and CDR2 is YFSETQ in the germline V gene. With V trimmed by 3 bases and J by 0 bases, 8 bases remained unmatched. The CDR3 nucleotides are TGCGCCAGCAGCTCGCTAGCGGGGCTTACTAGCACAGATACGCAGTATTTT. The encoded protein is CASSSLAGLTSTDTQYF. The complete variable domain, with remaining parts taken from reference TRBV5-1 and TRBJ2-3, reads KAGVTQTPRYLIKTRGQQVTLSCSPISGHRSVSWYQQTPGQGLQFLFEYFSETQRNKGNFPGRFSGRQFSNSRSEMNVSTLELGDSALYLCASSSLAGLTSTDTQYFGPGTRLTVL.

J is TRBJ2-1 and V is TRBV5-1; tentative D call: TRBD1 (6 bases). CDR3 length: 18 residues. The V gene lost 5 bases and the J gene lost 5 bases, with 26 bases spanning the gap. The germline gives CDR1 SGHRS, CDR2 YFSETQ. CDR3 residues: CASRVGGNTHQRDNEQFF. CDR3 coding DNA: TGCGCCAGCAGGGTTGGGGGCAACACCCACCAGAGGGACAATGAGCAGTTCTTC.

The chain links TRBV20-1 to TRBJ2-5, with D perhaps TRBD2 (6 bases). Germline V gene lookup returns CDR1 DFQATT and CDR2 SNEGSKA (reference sequence). Trimming shortened V by 1 base and J by 5 bases, and 14 bases separated the two germline ends. This CDR3 region has 14 residues. The CDR3 sequence: CSARGGGMGETQYF. The DNA for the CDR3 is TGCAGTGCTAGAGGGGGCGGGATGGGGGAGACCCAGTACTTC.

This clonotype was observed a few times. This chain links TRBV6-5 with TRBJ2-1; 13 positions agree with TRBD2. The J segment lost 8 bases and the V segment lost 2 bases, leaving 3 bases of the junction unmatched. Looked up from germline, CDR1 is MNHEY and CDR2 is SVGAGI. CDR3 size: 15 residues. As DNA, the CDR3 is TGTGCCAGCAGTTACGGACTAGCGGGAGCAGATGAGCAGTTCTTC. Its protein is CASSYGLAGADEQFF.

V gene TRBV30 combines with J gene TRBJ2-1; D ambiguous. The germline V and J ends were trimmed by 0 bases and 8 bases, with 11 bases remaining between them. The CDR3 loop spans 13 amino acids. Germline V gene data show CDR1 as GTSNPN and CDR2 as SVGIG (reference sequence). The CDR3 region is CAWSVGLLDEQFF. DNA of the CDR3: TGTGCCTGGAGTGTAGGGCTCCTCGATGAGCAGTTCTTC.

About this clonotype: A much more abundant neighbour one base away suggests this may be a read error. The chain links TRBV5-5 to TRBJ1-2, with a tentative D call TRBD1 (5 bases). CDR1 is SGHKS, CDR2 YYEKEE, per germline (reference sequence). Trimming cost V 4 bases and J 9 bases, with 25 bases left between them. CDR3 length: 16 amino acids. For the CDR3, the DNA is TGTGCCAGCAGCCGAAATCAGGGATCCCTTTTGGACTGCTACACCTTC. Translated, it gives CASSRNQGSLLDCYTF.

The rearrangement joins TRBV6-1 to TRBJ2-7, with TRBD2 identical over 11 bases. V lost 7 bases and J lost 3; bases outside the gene matches: 11. This CDR3 spans 16 amino acids. The germline V gene has CDR1 MNHNS and CDR2 SASEGT. This chain's CDR3 is CASTTGGGLAVYEQYF. The CDR3 coding sequence is TGTGCCAGCACCACGGGGGGGGGACTAGCGGTCTACGAGCAGTACTTC.

The chain couples TRBV7-9 to TRBJ2-2; 7 bases match TRBD1. V lost 5 bases and J lost 4; bases outside the gene matches: 4. CDR1 and CDR2 (germline): SEHNR, FQNEAQ (reference sequence). CDR3 length: 14 amino acids. The CDR3 nucleotides read TGTGCCAGCAGCAAGGACAGGACCACCGGGGAGCTGTTTTTT. Amino acids: CASSKDRTTGELFF.

The chain combines TRBV20-1 with TRBJ2-2; 10 positions match TRBD2. The CDR3 has 15 residues. Germline CDR1 DFQATT, CDR2 SNEGSKA (reference sequence). V shed 5 bases, J shed 6 bases, and the junction held 9 bases outside the gene matches. This chain's CDR3 is CSAPRTSGRAGELFF. The CDR3 nucleotides are TGCAGTGCTCCCCGGACTAGCGGAAGGGCCGGGGAGCTGTTTTTT.

CDR3 sequence reads: CASSQVLSSEQFF. CDR3 nucleotides: TGTGCCAGCAGCCAAGTACTTAGCAGTGAGCAGTTCTTC. The gene calls are TRBV14 and TRBJ2-1; D is ambiguous. The CDR3 covers 13 residues. Germline CDR1 and CDR2: SGHDN and FVKESK. The ends were cut back, 1 base at V and 9 bases at J, with 10 bases in the middle.

This clonotype was seen a few times. This chain connects TRBV7-9 to TRBJ2-2; D uncertain. CDR1 is SEHNR and CDR2 is FQNEAQ in the germline V gene (reference sequence). Trimming pared 2 bases from V and 2 bases from J, leaving 9 bases between. The CDR3 length is 15 residues. The CDR3 DNA is TGTGCCAGCAGCTTAAACGCGGTAAACACCGGGGAGCTGTTTTTT. Its translation is CASSLNAVNTGELFF.

The V call is TRBV7-2, the J call TRBJ2-2, with D unclear. Germline V lookup: CDR1 SGHTA, CDR2 FQGNSA. The CDR3 length is 13 residues. V shed 7 bases and J shed 7 bases, with 13 bases lying between them. The CDR3 region is CASIRTLGGELFF. CDR3 in DNA: TGTGCCAGCATCCGAACCCTTGGCGGGGAGCTGTTTTTT.

The chain combines TRBV12-3 or TRBV12-4 with TRBJ2-7; a possible D gene is TRBD2 (7 bases). This CDR3 comprises 16 residues. V dropped 8 bases and J dropped 0 bases, with 20 bases sitting between them. The CDR3 DNA reads as TGTGCCAGCGGGGGGGGGGCCGAAAGAGGCTCCTACGAGCAGTACTTC. Its protein product is CASGGGAERGSYEQYF.

This chain uses TRBV15 with TRBJ1-1; the D gene is possibly TRBD1 (6 bases). Germline assignment: CDR1 LNHNV and CDR2 YYDKDF (reference sequence). The CDR3 contains 15 residues. Trimming pared 1 base from V and 0 bases from J, leaving 9 bases between. CDR3 coding DNA: TGTGCCACCAGCAGAGGCGCAGGGGTGAACACTGAAGCTTTCTTT. Protein sequence: CATSRGAGVNTEAFF.

This chain connects TRBV7-2 to TRBJ2-7; 9 bases map to TRBD2. Trimming removed 4 bases from V and 6 bases from J; junction bases left unmatched: 13. Germline V gene data show CDR1 as SGHTA and CDR2 as FQGNSA. CDR3 length: 16 amino acids. The CDR3 bases are TGTGCCAGCAGCTCAACCGGACTAGCGAGAGGGAGCGAGCAGTACTTC. It encodes CASSSTGLARGSEQYF.

This clonotype has only a few counts. The chain joins TRBV7-9 to TRBJ2-2; no reliable D call. Germline V gene sequence: CDR1 SEHNR, CDR2 FQNEAQ (reference sequence). V lost 5 bases to trimming and J lost 4 bases, with 11 bases between them. There are 14 residues in the CDR3. The CDR3 here is CASSLPWGTGELFF. CDR3 nucleotide sequence: TGTGCCAGCAGCCTTCCTTGGGGCACCGGGGAGCTGTTTTTT.

The V and J genes are TRBV7-6 and TRBJ2-1, with 8 bases matching TRBD2. This CDR3 has 23 amino acids. The V and J ends lost 1 base and 3 bases, in that order; junction bases with no gene match: 26. Germline V lookup: CDR1 SGHVS, CDR2 FNYEAQ. The CDR3 loop reads CASSLGRLAGSTPSRYYYNEQFF. As DNA, the CDR3 is TGTGCCAGCAGCTTAGGTCGGCTAGCGGGTTCGACGCCCAGCCGATATTACTACAATGAGCAGTTCTTC.

The rearrangement uses TRBV6-2 or TRBV6-3 and TRBJ2-1; D might be TRBD1 (6 bases). The V gene lost 3 bases and the J gene lost 6 bases, with 12 bases spanning the gap. The CDR3 runs 14 residues. The germline gives CDR1 MNHEY, CDR2 SVGEGT. Here the CDR3 DNA reads TGTGCCAGCAGTTATATAGGACAGTCCAATGAGCAGTTCTTC. Translated, it gives CASSYIGQSNEQFF.

The chain uses TRBV5-1 and TRBJ2-1; 10 nucleotides line up with TRBD2. The length of the CDR3 is 15 residues. Trimming at V came to 7 bases and at J to 0 bases, leaving 4 bases not matched to a gene. The germline V gene encodes CDR1 SGHRS and CDR2 YFSETQ. The CDR3 DNA reads as TGCGCCAGCGGAACTAGCGGGAACTCCTACAATGAGCAGTTCTTC. This gives the protein CASGTSGNSYNEQFF.

The rearrangement links TRBV6-1 to TRBJ1-5; a possible D gene is TRBD1 (5 bases). CDR3 size: 13 residues. Trimming removed 4 bases at V and 3 bases at J, with 7 bases between. Per germline, CDR1 MNHNS and CDR2 SASEGT. DNA for the CDR3: TGTGCCAGCAGTGGACAGCACAATCAGCCCCAGCATTTT. Its translation is CASSGQHNQPQHF.

This rearrangement joins TRBV5-1 to TRBJ1-4; TRBD1 is a possible D gene (5 bases). Germline CDR1 SGHRS, CDR2 YFSETQ. The CDR3 length is 14 residues. Trimming took off 0 bases at V and 6 bases at J, with 9 bases between the two ends. Here the CDR3 reads CASSLEGVDEKLFF. Here the CDR3 DNA reads TGCGCCAGCAGCTTGGAAGGGGTGGATGAAAAACTGTTTTTT.

The genes are TRBV27 and TRBJ1-5, with a weak D call TRBD1 (6 bases). Trimming removed 5 bases from V and 4 bases from J, with 15 bases in between. Germline CDR1 reads MNHEY; CDR2 reads SMNVEV (reference sequence). This CDR3 region has 15 residues. The chain's CDR3 is CASSTTDRINQPQHF. CDR3 nucleotide sequence: TGTGCCAGCAGTACGACGGACAGAATTAATCAGCCCCAGCATTTT.

The rearrangement links TRBV7-8 to TRBJ1-4, with 7 bases matching TRBD1. The CDR3 loop spans 15 amino acids. Trimming removed 6 bases from V and 3 bases from J; junction bases left unmatched: 7. The germline gives CDR1 SGHVS, CDR2 FQNEAQ. The CDR3 sequence is CASRLHRGANEKLFF. Here the CDR3 DNA reads TGTGCCAGCAGATTACACAGGGGAGCTAATGAAAAACTGTTTTTT.